The T cell receptor beta chain described here comes from a study of CXCR3-negative and CXCR3-positive naive CD8 T cells. The CDR3 extends over 16 amino acids. Germline CDR1 DFQATT, CDR2 SNEGSKA (reference sequence). The method, 5' RACE with UMI labels, was used to prepare the TRB cDNA libraries. For each CDR3 protein, TCRdb gives one entry from its re-call of the 5' RACE reads, without DNA. This repertoire includes under 50,000 distinct CDR3 sequences. The sequence came from a human donor in good health. Some clones in this sample may be carry-over from other donors' samples. The sample taken for sequencing was naive CXCR3- CD8+ T cells from blood. Noted subset: CD45RO-CCR7+CD27+CD95- naive CD8+ T cells lacking CXCR3 (TNR3-). The chain uses TRBV20-1 and TRBJ2-1; checking the TCRdb D call of TRBD2 is not possible without DNA. CDR3 sequence reads: CSATPSFLGGGDEQFF.